This TCR beta chain was identified during a study of control samples from healthy donors and cancer patients. Assay used: immunoSEQ multiplex PCR; TCRdb lists only in-frame clones, some missing. The table shows about 58,000 clones, with around 87% occurring only once. Germline trimming cut 6 bases from V and 5 bases from J; bases unmatched to any gene: 7. This CDR3 has 14 amino acids. CDR1 and CDR2 from the germline V gene are KGHSH and LQKENI. Sequencing was performed on PBMCs. This rearrangement joins TRBV18 to TRBJ1-5; 7 nucleotides agree with TRBD1. The receptor was isolated from a woman between 55 and 75 years old with lung cancer. Written as DNA, the CDR3 is TGTGCCAGCTCGGAACGACAGGGTGATCAGCCCCAGCATTTT. Translated: CASSERQGDQPQHF.